This TCR beta chain was documented in a study of Graves' ophthalmopathy and Graves' hyperthyroidism. Across the whole study: Hyperthyroidism qualified as stable when ophthalmopathy did not develop within 18 months of follow-up. Study outcomes and limitations: At roughly 67% sensitivity and 72.22% specificity, the model predicted progression of the ophthalmopathy.

Researchers took RNA transcripts and amplified TCR beta CDR3 regions from them. Second-round multiplex PCR came after first-round RT-PCR with HTBI primers. Via MiXCR, TCRdb re-called the multiplex PCR reads, giving one row per CDR3 protein. The profile covers about 1.2 million distinct CDR3 sequences, with about two fifths appearing a single time and around 10% taken by the ten largest. This CDR3 spans 14 amino acids. Germline lookup yields CDR1 SGHAT and CDR2 FQNNGV. The V gene lost 1 base and the J gene lost 2 bases, with 9 bases spanning the gap. Worth noting for this clonotype: The antigen remains unidentified.

The diagnostic workup employed clinical symptoms, serum thyroxine, TRAb, thyroid ultrasound and orbital computed tomography. This sequence originates from an adult man with Graves' hyperthyroidism. The J gene is TRBJ2-7, the V gene TRBV11-2; D gene unclear. Sequencing used peripheral blood or thyroid tissue (not recorded which). The CDR3 DNA is TGTGCCAGCAGCTTAGTCCATGCGGCCTACGAGCAGTACTTC. Protein: CASSLVHAAYEQYF.